This T cell receptor (beta chain) was sequenced during a study of identical twins. Study-level points and caveats: For out-of-frame beta sequences, excess twin sharing was weaker. Invariant MAIT and iNKT cells could partly confound zero-insertion analyses.

Remarks on this clonotype: Its target is not known.

Each cDNA held unique molecular identifiers, and template switching gave it a universal primer site. In TCRdb, the 5' RACE reads were re-called with MiXCR into one record per CDR3 protein. The table has about 340,000 distinct CDR3 sequences, 12% seen once; the top ten hold roughly 7.8%. Separately, the same data were catalogued under a study of yellow fever vaccine responses in identical twins.

The material sequenced was CD8+ T cells sorted from blood. This receptor was taken from a woman aged 18-29 years in good health.

Here the CDR3 reads CSARDTRSPYNEQFF. The CDR3 DNA reads TGCAGTGCTAGAGATACCCGTAGCCCCTACAATGAGCAGTTCTTC. The V call is TRBV20-1, the J call TRBJ2-1; D not certain. Germline V gene lookup returns CDR1 DFQATT and CDR2 SNEGSKA (reference sequence). With 0 bases removed from V and 2 bases from J, the gap between germline ends came to 11 bases. The CDR3 spans 15 residues.